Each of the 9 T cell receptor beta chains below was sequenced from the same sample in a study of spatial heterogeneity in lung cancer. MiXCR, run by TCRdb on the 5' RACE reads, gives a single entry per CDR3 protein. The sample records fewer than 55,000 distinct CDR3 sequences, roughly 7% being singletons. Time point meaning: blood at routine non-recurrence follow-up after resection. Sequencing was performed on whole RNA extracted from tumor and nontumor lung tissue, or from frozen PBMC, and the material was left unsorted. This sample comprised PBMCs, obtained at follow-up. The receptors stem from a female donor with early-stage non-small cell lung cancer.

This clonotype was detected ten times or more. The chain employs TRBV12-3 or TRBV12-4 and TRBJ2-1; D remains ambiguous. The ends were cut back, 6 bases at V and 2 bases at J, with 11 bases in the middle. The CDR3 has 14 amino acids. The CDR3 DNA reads TGTGCCAGCAGCCCGTTAGGAGCCTACAATGAGCAGTTCTTC. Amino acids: CASSPLGAYNEQFF.

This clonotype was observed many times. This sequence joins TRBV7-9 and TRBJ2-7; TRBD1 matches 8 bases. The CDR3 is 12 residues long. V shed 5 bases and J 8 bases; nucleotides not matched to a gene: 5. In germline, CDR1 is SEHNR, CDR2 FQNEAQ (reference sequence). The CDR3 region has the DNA TGTGCCAGCAGCAAGGACAGGGAACAGCAGTACTTC. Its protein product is CASSKDREQQYF.

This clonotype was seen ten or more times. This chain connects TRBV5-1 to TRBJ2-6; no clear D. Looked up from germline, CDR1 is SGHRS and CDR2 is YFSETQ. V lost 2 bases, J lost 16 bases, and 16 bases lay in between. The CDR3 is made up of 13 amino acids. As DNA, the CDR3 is TGCGCCAGCAGCTTCTGGACCGATCCGGTTCTGACTTTC. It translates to CASSFWTDPVLTF.

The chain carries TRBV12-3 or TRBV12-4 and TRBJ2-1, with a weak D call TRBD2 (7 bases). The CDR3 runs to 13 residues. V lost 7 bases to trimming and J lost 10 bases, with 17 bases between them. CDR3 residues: CASKLGGPGEQFF. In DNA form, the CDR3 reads TGTGCCAGCAAATTGGGGGGGCCTGGGGAGCAGTTCTTC.

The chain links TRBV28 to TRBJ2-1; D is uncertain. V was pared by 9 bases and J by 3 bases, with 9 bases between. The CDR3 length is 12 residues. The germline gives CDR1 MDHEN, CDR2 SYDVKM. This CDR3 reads CASSELYNEQFF. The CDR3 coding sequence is TGTGCCAGTTCAGAGCTCTACAATGAGCAGTTCTTC.

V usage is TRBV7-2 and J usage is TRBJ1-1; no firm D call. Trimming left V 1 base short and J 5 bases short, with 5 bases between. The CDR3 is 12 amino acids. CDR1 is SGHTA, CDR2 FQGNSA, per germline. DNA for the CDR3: TGTGCCAGCAGCTTAGGTCTGACTGAAGCTTTCTTT. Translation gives CASSLGLTEAFF.

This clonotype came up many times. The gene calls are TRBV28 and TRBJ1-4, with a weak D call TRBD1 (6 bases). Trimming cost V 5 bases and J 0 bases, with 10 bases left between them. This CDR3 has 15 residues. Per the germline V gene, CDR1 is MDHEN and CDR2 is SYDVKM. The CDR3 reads CASSLEGATNEKLFF. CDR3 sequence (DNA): TGTGCCAGCAGTCTAGAGGGGGCAACTAATGAAAAACTGTTTTTT.

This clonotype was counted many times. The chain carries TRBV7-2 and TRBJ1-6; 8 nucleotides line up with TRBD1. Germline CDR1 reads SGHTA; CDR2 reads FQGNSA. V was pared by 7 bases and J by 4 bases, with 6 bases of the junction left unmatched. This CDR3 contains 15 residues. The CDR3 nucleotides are TGTGCCAGCATCGCAGGGGGCGGTTATAATTCACCCCTCCACTTT. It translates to CASIAGGGYNSPLHF.

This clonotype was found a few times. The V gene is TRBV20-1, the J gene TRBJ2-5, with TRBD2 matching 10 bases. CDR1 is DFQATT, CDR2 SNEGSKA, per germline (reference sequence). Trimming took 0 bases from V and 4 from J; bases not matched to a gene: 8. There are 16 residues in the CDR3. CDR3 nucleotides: TGCAGTGCTAGAGATAGCAGCGGGGGGGCTGGAGAGACCCAGTACTTC. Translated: CSARDSSGGAGETQYF.